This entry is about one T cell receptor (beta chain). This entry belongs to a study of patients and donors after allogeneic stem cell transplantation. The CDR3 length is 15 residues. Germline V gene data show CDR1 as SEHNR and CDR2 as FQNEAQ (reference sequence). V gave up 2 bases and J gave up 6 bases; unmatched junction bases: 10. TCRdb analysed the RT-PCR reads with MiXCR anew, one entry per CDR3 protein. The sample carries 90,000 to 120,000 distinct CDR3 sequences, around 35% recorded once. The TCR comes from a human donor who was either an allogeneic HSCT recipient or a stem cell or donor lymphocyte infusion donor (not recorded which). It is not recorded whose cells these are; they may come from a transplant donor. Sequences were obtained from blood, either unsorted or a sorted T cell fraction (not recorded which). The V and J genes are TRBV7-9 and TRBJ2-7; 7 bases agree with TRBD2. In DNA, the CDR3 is TGTGCCAGCAGCTTATTGAGCGGGGCGGCCGGCGAGCAGTACTTC. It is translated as CASSLLSGAAGEQYF.